This T cell receptor beta chain was identified during a study of patients and donors after allogeneic stem cell transplantation (TCRdb year 2020). Based on the germline V gene, the CDR1 and CDR2 sequences are KGHDR and SFDVKD. The germline V end is reduced by 3 bases and the J end by 10 bases; junction bases left unmatched: 3. The CDR3 starts with the cysteine, ends with the phenylalanine, and has 15 residues. The CDR3 DNA has 45 bases and is translated from base 1. Receptor amplification or capture employed RT-PCR. The reads were generated on a NextSeq 550. The public reads were quality trimmed at Q25 with fastp and then assembled into clones with MiXCR by TCRdb, keeping productive beta chains. Here each entry gathers all rows of one CDR3 protein and keeps the most common genes and DNA. A total of over 150,000 distinct CDR3 sequences appear in this sample, approximately 31% of them only once. In total, the top ten clones hold around 3.3% of the sample.

With respect to this clonotype: Its cognate antigen has yet to be identified. The record has no base qualities; no much larger clone is one base away.

The sequenced sample was blood, either unsorted or a sorted T cell fraction (not recorded which). The receptor was isolated from a human donor who was either an allogeneic HSCT recipient or a stem cell or donor lymphocyte infusion donor (not recorded which). It is not recorded whose cells these are; they may come from a transplant donor. This sequence uses TRBV24-1 and TRBJ2-1, and TRBD2 matches 15 of the central bases. The nucleotides read TGTGCCACCAGTGATGGACTAGCGGGAGGGCTCGAGCAGTTCTTC. Translated, this is CATSDGLAGGLEQFF.